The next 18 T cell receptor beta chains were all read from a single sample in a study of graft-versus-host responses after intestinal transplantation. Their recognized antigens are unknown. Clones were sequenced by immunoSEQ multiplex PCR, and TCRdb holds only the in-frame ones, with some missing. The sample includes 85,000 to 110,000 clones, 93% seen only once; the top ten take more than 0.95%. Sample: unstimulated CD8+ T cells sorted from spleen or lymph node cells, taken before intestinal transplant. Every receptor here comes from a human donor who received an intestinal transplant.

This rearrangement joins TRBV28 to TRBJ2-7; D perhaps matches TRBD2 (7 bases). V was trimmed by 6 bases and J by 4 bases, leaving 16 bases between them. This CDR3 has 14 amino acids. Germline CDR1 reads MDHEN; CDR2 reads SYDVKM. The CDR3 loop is CASSPGGGGYEQYF. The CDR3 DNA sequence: TGTGCCAGCAGCCCCGGCGGGGGCGGTTACGAGCAGTACTTC.

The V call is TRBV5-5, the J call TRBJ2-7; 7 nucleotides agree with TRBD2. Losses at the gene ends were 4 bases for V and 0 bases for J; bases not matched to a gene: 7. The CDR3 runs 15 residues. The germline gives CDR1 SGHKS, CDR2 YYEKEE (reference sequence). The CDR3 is CASSPGGSNSYEQYF. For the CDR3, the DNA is TGTGCCAGCAGCCCGGGGGGTTCTAACTCCTACGAGCAGTACTTC.

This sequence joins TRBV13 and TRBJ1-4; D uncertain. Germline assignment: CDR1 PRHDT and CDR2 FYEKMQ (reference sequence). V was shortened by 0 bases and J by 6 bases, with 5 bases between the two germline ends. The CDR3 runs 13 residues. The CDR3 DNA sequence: TGTGCCAGCAGCTTAGGGAGCGATGAAAAACTGTTTTTT. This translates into CASSLGSDEKLFF. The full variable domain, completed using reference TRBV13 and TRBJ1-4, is AAGVIQSPRHLIKEKRETATLKCYPIPRHDTVYWYQQGPGQDPQFLISFYEKMQSDKGSIPDRFSAQQFSDYHSELNMSSLELGDSALYFCASSLGSDEKLFFGSGTQLSVL.

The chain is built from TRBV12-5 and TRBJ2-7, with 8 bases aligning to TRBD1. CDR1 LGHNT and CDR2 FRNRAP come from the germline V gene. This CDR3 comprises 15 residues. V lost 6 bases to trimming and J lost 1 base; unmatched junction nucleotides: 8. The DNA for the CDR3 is TGTGCTAGTGGCCCCGGGACAGGCGTATCCTACGAGCAGTACTTC. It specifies CASGPGTGVSYEQYF.

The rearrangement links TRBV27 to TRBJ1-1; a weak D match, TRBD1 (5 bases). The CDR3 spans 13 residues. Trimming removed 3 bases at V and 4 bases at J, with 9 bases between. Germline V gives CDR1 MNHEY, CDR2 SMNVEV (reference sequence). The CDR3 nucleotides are TGTGCCAGCAGTTTCCAGGGCGCCACTGAAGCTTTCTTT. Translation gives CASSFQGATEAFF.

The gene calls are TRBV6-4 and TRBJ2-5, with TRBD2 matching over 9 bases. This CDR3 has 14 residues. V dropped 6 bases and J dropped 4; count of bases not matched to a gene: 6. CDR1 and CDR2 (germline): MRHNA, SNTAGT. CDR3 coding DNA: TGTGCCAGCAGCCCTAGCGGGGCCCCAGAGACCCAGTACTTC. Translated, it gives CASSPSGAPETQYF.

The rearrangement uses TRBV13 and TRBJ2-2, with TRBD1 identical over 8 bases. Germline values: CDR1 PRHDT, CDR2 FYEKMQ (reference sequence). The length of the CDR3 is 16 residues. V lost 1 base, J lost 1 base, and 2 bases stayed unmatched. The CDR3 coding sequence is TGTGCCAGCAGCTTAGAAGGGACAGGGAACACCGGGGAGCTGTTTTTT. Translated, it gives CASSLEGTGNTGELFF.

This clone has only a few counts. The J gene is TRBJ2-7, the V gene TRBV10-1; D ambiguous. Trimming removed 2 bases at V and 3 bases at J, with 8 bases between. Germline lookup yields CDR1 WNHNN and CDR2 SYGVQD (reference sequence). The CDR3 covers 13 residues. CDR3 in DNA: TGCGCCAGCAGTGAGACCGCCAGCTACGAGCAGTACTTC. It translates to CASSETASYEQYF.

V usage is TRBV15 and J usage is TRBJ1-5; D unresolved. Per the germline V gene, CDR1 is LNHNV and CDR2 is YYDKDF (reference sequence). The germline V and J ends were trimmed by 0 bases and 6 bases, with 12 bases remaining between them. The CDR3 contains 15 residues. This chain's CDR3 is CATSRDLGTGQPQHF. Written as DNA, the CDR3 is TGTGCCACCAGCAGAGATCTGGGTACGGGTCAGCCCCAGCATTTT.

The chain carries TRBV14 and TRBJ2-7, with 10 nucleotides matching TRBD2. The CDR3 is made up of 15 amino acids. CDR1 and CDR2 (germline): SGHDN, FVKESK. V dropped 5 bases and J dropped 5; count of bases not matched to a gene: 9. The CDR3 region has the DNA TGTGCCAGCAGCGGCGGTCCGGGACTAGCGCACGAGCAGTACTTC. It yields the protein CASSGGPGLAHEQYF.

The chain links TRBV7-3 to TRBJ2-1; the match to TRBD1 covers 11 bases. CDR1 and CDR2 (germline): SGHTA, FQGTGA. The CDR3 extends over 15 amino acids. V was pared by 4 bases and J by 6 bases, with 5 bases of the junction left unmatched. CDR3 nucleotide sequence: TGTGCCAGCAGCTGGGGGACAGGGGGGAGCAATGAGCAGTTCTTC. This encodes CASSWGTGGSNEQFF.

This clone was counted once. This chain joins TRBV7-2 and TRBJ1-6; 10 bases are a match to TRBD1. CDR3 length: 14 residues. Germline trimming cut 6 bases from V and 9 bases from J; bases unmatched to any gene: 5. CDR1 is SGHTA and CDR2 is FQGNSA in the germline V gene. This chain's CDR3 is CASSRQGAGSPLHF. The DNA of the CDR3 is TGTGCCAGCAGTCGACAGGGGGCGGGTTCACCCCTCCACTTT.

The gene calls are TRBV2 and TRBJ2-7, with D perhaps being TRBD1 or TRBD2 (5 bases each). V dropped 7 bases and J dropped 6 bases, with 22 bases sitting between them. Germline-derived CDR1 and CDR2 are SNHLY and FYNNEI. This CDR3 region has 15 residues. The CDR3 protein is CASTTSGTPTVEQYF. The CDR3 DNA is TGTGCCAGCACCACCTCCGGGACCCCCACGGTCGAGCAGTACTTC.

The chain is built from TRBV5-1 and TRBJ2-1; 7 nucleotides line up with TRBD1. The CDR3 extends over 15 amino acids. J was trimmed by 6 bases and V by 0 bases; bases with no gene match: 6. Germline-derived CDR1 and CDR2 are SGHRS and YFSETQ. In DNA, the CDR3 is TGCGCCAGCAGCTTGGATCGGACAGGAGTCAATGAGCAGTTCTTC. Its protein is CASSLDRTGVNEQFF.

CDR3 protein: CASSTLDRSTEAFF. The CDR3 DNA sequence: TGTGCCAGTAGTACCTTGGACAGGAGCACTGAAGCTTTCTTT. This chain connects TRBV19 to TRBJ1-1; TRBD1 agrees at 7 bases. From germline, CDR1 is LNHDA and CDR2 SQIVND (reference sequence). The junction had 6 bases not matched to a gene; V was cut back by 4 bases and J by 4 bases. The CDR3 contains 14 residues.

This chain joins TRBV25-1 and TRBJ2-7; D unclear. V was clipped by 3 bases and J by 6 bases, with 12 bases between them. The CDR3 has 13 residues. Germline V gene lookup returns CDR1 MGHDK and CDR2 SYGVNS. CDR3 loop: CASSEGSWVEQYF. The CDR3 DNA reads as TGTGCCAGCAGTGAGGGCTCTTGGGTCGAGCAGTACTTC.

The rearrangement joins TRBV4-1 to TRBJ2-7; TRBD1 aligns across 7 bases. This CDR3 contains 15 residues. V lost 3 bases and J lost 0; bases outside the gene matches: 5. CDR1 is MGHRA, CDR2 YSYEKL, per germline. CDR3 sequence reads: CASSQDRFGSYEQYF. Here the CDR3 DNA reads TGCGCCAGCAGCCAGGACAGGTTCGGCTCCTACGAGCAGTACTTC.

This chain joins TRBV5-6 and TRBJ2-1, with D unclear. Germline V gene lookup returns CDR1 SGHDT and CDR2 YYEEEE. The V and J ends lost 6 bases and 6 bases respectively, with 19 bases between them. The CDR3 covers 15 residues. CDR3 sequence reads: CASTHWTHPSNEQFF. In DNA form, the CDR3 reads TGTGCCAGCACCCATTGGACCCACCCTTCCAATGAGCAGTTCTTC.